This passage covers 9 T cell receptor beta chains from one sample sequenced in a study of cytomegalovirus exposure and HLA in healthy donors. In the PCR, 60 Vbeta and 13 Jbeta primers were used. Clones were sequenced by immunoSEQ multiplex PCR, and TCRdb holds only the in-frame ones, with some missing. The data hold fewer than 120,000 clones, with around 88% observed a single time. The specimen sequenced was PBMCs. All receptors come from a man aged 40-50 years in good health and CMV-seronegative.

The CDR3 sequence is CASSDGQRNTEAFF. CDR3 bases: TGCGCCAGCAGCGACGGACAGAGAAACACTGAAGCTTTCTTT. V is TRBV5-1 and J is TRBJ1-1, with TRBD1 as a possible D gene (6 bases). The CDR3 runs to 14 residues. Germline CDR1 SGHRS, CDR2 YFSETQ. The V end lost 4 bases, the J end lost 2 bases, and 12 bases lay between the germline ends.

Here the CDR3 DNA reads TGTGCCAGTAGTATAACGACCGGGGGTCAGCCCCAGCATTTT. Translation gives CASSITTGGQPQHF. V and J are TRBV19 and TRBJ1-5, with D possibly being TRBD1 (5 bases). With 2 bases removed from V and 6 bases from J, the gap between germline ends came to 11 bases. CDR1 and CDR2 from the germline V gene are LNHDA and SQIVND (reference sequence). The CDR3 is 14 residues long. Full variable domain (rest looked up from reference TRBV19 and TRBJ1-5): DGGITQSPKYLFRKEGQNVTLSCEQNLNHDAMYWYRQDPGQGLRLIYYSQIVNDFQKGDIAEGYSVSREKKESFPLTVTSAQKNPTAFYLCASSITTGGQPQHFGDGTRLSIL.

This clone has more than one count but fewer than ten. This rearrangement joins TRBV10-2 to TRBJ2-1; no clear D gene. The V end was cut by 6 bases, the J end by 0 bases, with 12 bases between. CDR3 length: 15 amino acids. The germline V gene has CDR1 WSHSY and CDR2 SAAADI. CDR3 coding DNA: TGCGCCAGCAGGGATTTAGGAGACTCCTACAATGAGCAGTTCTTC. It translates to CASRDLGDSYNEQFF.

The chain links TRBV5-4 to TRBJ2-1; 9 positions match TRBD2. There are 16 residues in the CDR3. Looked up from germline, CDR1 is SGHNT and CDR2 is YYREEE (reference sequence). The V gene end was trimmed by 4 bases and the J gene end by 10 bases; junction bases not matched to a gene: 15. The CDR3 reads CASSAVGLAGDVEQFF. CDR3 in DNA: TGTGCCAGCAGCGCAGTGGGGTTAGCGGGGGACGTGGAGCAGTTCTTC.

J is TRBJ1-5 and V is TRBV5-4, with 7 nucleotides matching TRBD1. The CDR3 has 13 residues. The ends lost 5 bases at V and 4 bases at J; junction bases unmatched: 3. Germline V lookup: CDR1 SGHNT, CDR2 YYREEE (reference sequence). The CDR3 is CASSQQGNQPQHF. CDR3 bases: TGTGCCAGCAGTCAACAGGGGAATCAGCCCCAGCATTTT.

The gene calls are TRBV6-5 and TRBJ1-1; D might be TRBD1 (5 bases). The CDR3 runs to 15 residues. From germline, CDR1 is MNHEY and CDR2 SVGAGI. Trimming removed 2 bases from V and 1 base from J, with 11 bases in between. CDR3 protein: CASSYTGFGNTEAFF. The CDR3 nucleotides are TGTGCCAGCAGTTACACAGGTTTTGGGAACACTGAAGCTTTCTTT.

The rearrangement joins TRBV7-9 to TRBJ1-2; possibly TRBD1 for D (5 bases). The V gene's germline CDR1 is SEHNR and CDR2 FQNEAQ (reference sequence). The CDR3 totals 13 residues. V was clipped by 5 bases and J by 1 base, with 8 bases between them. Written as DNA, the CDR3 is TGTGCCAGCAGCCGTGACAGTAACTATGGCTACACCTTC. It codes for CASSRDSNYGYTF. Filled out from reference TRBV7-9 and TRBJ1-2, the complete variable domain reads DTGVSQNPRHKITKRGQNVTFRCDPISEHNRLYWYRQTLGQGPEFLTYFQNEAQLEKSRLLSDRFSAERPKGSFSTLEIQRTEQGDSAMYLCASSRDSNYGYTFGSGTRLTVV.

CDR3: CATSRRGWTNEKLFF. The DNA for the CDR3 is TGTGCCACCAGCAGGAGGGGGTGGACTAATGAAAAACTGTTTTTT. This rearrangement joins TRBV15 to TRBJ1-4; a weak D match, TRBD1 (6 bases). This CDR3 has 15 amino acids. The germline V gene encodes CDR1 LNHNV and CDR2 YYDKDF (reference sequence). V lost 3 bases and J lost 2, with 10 bases in between. The entire variable domain, with the rest obtained from reference TRBV15 and TRBJ1-4, is as follows: DAMVIQNPRYQVTQFGKPVTLSCSQTLNHNVMYWYQQKSSQAPKLLFHYYDKDFNNEADTPDNFQSRRPNTSFCFLDIRSPGLGDTAMYLCATSRRGWTNEKLFFGSGTQLSVL.

The chain is built from TRBV29-1 and TRBJ2-1; 10 nucleotides match TRBD1. The germline CDR1 and CDR2 sequences are SQVTM and ANQGSEA. The CDR3 runs 12 residues. The CDR3 sequence is CGAGQGLPEQFF. The CDR3 nucleotides are TGCGGAGCGGGACAGGGGTTACCGGAGCAGTTCTTC.